The 21 T cell receptor beta chains below come from one sample, sequenced in a study of shared clonotypes between healthy human individuals. The protocol was immunoSEQ multiplex PCR, while the TCRdb copy is restricted to in-frame clones and leaves out a portion. The data hold some 500,000 clones, with about 96% observed a single time. Sequenced material: naive CD4+ T cells sorted from blood. The subset denotes: CD45RA+ positively selected. The origin of the receptors is a woman in her 30s in good health.

CDR3 nucleotide sequence: TGTGCCAGCAGCTCCGGACAGATCTATGGCTACACCTTC. This translates into CASSSGQIYGYTF. The genes are TRBV11-1 and TRBJ1-2; possible D gene TRBD1, 6 bases. V was cut by 4 bases and J by 4 bases, with 10 bases left in between. This CDR3 is 13 amino acids long. Germline V gene sequence: CDR1 SGHAT, CDR2 FQDESV (reference sequence).

The chain has TRBV6-4 and TRBJ2-1; 8 positions agree with TRBD2. There are 13 residues in the CDR3. Germline V gene data show CDR1 as MRHNA and CDR2 as SNTAGT. With V trimmed by 2 bases and J by 9 bases, 3 bases remained unmatched. CDR3 DNA: TGTGCCAGCAGTGACCAAGCGGGAGTTGAGCAGTTCTTC. This encodes CASSDQAGVEQFF.

The count of this clone is one. The chain links TRBV27 to TRBJ2-3; D might be TRBD2 (6 bases). V shed 0 bases and J shed 2 bases, with 18 bases lying between them. Germline lookup yields CDR1 MNHEY and CDR2 SMNVEV (reference sequence). The CDR3 loop spans 18 amino acids. In DNA form, the CDR3 reads TGTGCCAGCAGTTTATCGTCGTGGGAGCTAGCGCACACAGATACGCAGTATTTT. Translated, it gives CASSLSSWELAHTDTQYF.

CDR3 nucleotides: TGCGCCAGCAGCTCAGGACAGGGAAGTCATGAAAAACTGTTTTTT. Translating gives CASSSGQGSHEKLFF. V is TRBV5-1 and J is TRBJ1-4, with 8 bases matching TRBD1. This CDR3 contains 15 residues. Germline CDR1 and CDR2: SGHRS and YFSETQ. Trimming cost V 3 bases and J 6 bases; bases outside gene matches: 7. Supplemented by reference TRBV5-1 and TRBJ1-4, the full variable domain reads KAGVTQTPRYLIKTRGQQVTLSCSPISGHRSVSWYQQTPGQGLQFLFEYFSETQRNKGNFPGRFSGRQFSNSRSEMNVSTLELGDSALYLCASSSGQGSHEKLFFGSGTQLSVL.

This chain uses TRBV28 with TRBJ2-7; D is unclear. The CDR3 is 13 residues long. Per the germline V gene, CDR1 is MDHEN and CDR2 is SYDVKM. The V gene lost 4 bases and the J gene lost 3 bases, with 10 bases spanning the gap. CDR3 sequence (DNA): TGTGCCAGCAGTTCCCGACGGAGCTACGAGCAGTACTTC. It is translated as CASSSRRSYEQYF.

The CDR3 sequence: CASSIRLAGGYEGANVLTF. The CDR3 nucleotides read TGTGCCAGTAGTATAAGGTTAGCGGGGGGGTACGAAGGGGCCAACGTCCTGACTTTC. J is TRBJ2-6 and V is TRBV19; 11 bases line up with TRBD2. Losses at the gene ends were 2 bases for V and 4 bases for J; bases not matched to a gene: 10. Germline V gene data show CDR1 as LNHDA and CDR2 as SQIVND (reference sequence). The CDR3 consists of 19 residues.

This clone was found a few times. The chain has TRBV19 and TRBJ2-1; 12 bases line up with TRBD2. CDR3 length: 17 residues. In germline, CDR1 is LNHDA, CDR2 SQIVND (reference sequence). J was trimmed by 10 bases and V by 3 bases; bases with no gene match: 13. The CDR3 DNA sequence: TGTGCCAGTAGTATGGCTAGACTAGCGGGAGAATCGGGCGAGCAGTTCTTC. Translated, it gives CASSMARLAGESGEQFF.

The chain joins TRBV28 to TRBJ1-3, with D perhaps matching TRBD1 (6 bases). The CDR3 is made up of 18 amino acids. Germline V lookup: CDR1 MDHEN, CDR2 SYDVKM. With 1 base removed from V and 3 bases from J, the gap between germline ends came to 19 bases. Written as DNA, the CDR3 is TGTGCCAGCAGTTTATCGAGGGGGGGCTCCGCAGATGGAAACACCATATATTTT. This codes for CASSLSRGGSADGNTIYF.

V is TRBV12-5 and J is TRBJ1-1; D not certain. From germline, CDR1 is LGHNT and CDR2 FRNRAP. The CDR3 length is 13 residues. The V end lost 2 bases, the J end lost 4 bases, and 8 bases lay between the germline ends. The CDR3 DNA reads as TGTGCTAGTGGTTTGATGACGGGCACTGAAGCTTTCTTT. Its translation: CASGLMTGTEAFF.

V gene TRBV5-1 combines with J gene TRBJ2-7; D ambiguous. Trimming shortened V by 1 base and J by 4 bases, and 9 bases separated the two germline ends. Germline CDR1 and CDR2: SGHRS and YFSETQ. This CDR3 is built from 13 residues. Here the CDR3 reads CASSLWGTYEQYF. For the CDR3, the DNA is TGCGCCAGCAGCTTGTGGGGAACGTACGAGCAGTACTTC.

This chain uses TRBV4-1 with TRBJ2-2; 10 bases line up with TRBD2. CDR3 length equals 16 residues. V lost 1 base and J lost 7; bases outside the gene matches: 6. Germline V gene data show CDR1 as MGHRA and CDR2 as YSYEKL. CDR3 amino acids: CASSQVVGLAVGELFF. DNA for the CDR3: TGCGCCAGCAGCCAAGTCGTAGGACTAGCGGTCGGGGAGCTGTTTTTT.

Points on this clone: Other DNA variants within this sample encode the same CDR3. The genes are TRBV29-1 and TRBJ2-2, with 14 positions matching TRBD2. V lost 7 bases to trimming and J lost 3 bases; unmatched junction nucleotides: 10. CDR1 and CDR2 from the germline V gene are SQVTM and ANQGSEA. There are 17 residues in the CDR3. The CDR3 coding sequence is TGCAGCGCCGCGGGGACTAGCGGGAGCACGGACACCGGGGAGCTGTTTTTT. This translates into CSAAGTSGSTDTGELFF.

The chain couples TRBV5-1 to TRBJ2-7, with 7 nucleotides matching TRBD1. The ends lost 3 bases at V and 3 bases at J; junction bases unmatched: 3. This CDR3 is built from 13 residues. CDR1 is SGHRS and CDR2 is YFSETQ in the germline V gene. DNA for the CDR3: TGCGCCAGCAGCTCCGACAGGGACTACGAGCAGTACTTC. It encodes CASSSDRDYEQYF.

This CDR3 reads CASSLGPGGTYEQYF. The CDR3 nucleotides read TGTGCCAGCAGTCTCGGTCCGGGAGGAACCTACGAGCAGTACTTC. V gene TRBV28 combines with J gene TRBJ2-7; 7 bases match TRBD2. The V gene end was trimmed by 5 bases and the J gene end by 2 bases; junction bases not matched to a gene: 9. The CDR3 is 15 amino acids. The germline CDR1 and CDR2 sequences are MDHEN and SYDVKM.

The chain links TRBV5-4 to TRBJ2-3, with 9 bases matching TRBD2. Germline loops: CDR1 SGHNT, CDR2 YYREEE (reference sequence). V shed 0 bases, J shed 5 bases, and the junction held 7 bases outside the gene matches. The CDR3 has 16 amino acids. The CDR3 spells CASSLVAGGPRDTQYF. The CDR3, as DNA: TGTGCCAGCAGCTTGGTTGCGGGAGGGCCAAGAGATACGCAGTATTTT. Variable domain in full (rest from reference TRBV5-4 and TRBJ2-3): ETGVTQSPTHLIKTRGQQVTLRCSSQSGHNTVSWYQQALGQGPQFIFQYYREEENGRGNFPPRFSGLQFPNYSSELNVNALELDDSALYLCASSLVAGGPRDTQYFGPGTRLTVL.

The rearrangement joins TRBV11-2 to TRBJ2-7, with a possible D match to TRBD1 (6 bases). This CDR3 has 15 amino acids. Trimming stripped 2 bases from V and 1 base from J, with 12 bases between. Germline CDR1 is SGHAT and CDR2 is FQNNGV. CDR3 residues: CASSLRQARSYEQYF. DNA for the CDR3: TGTGCCAGCAGCTTACGACAGGCCAGGTCCTACGAGCAGTACTTC.

J is TRBJ2-7 and V is TRBV28; D is unclear. Germline V lookup: CDR1 MDHEN, CDR2 SYDVKM. V was trimmed by 10 bases and J by 0 bases, leaving 13 bases between them. The CDR3 is 13 residues long. The CDR3 DNA is TGTGCCATCCCCCCTAGGCGCTCCTACGAGCAGTACTTC. It translates to CAIPPRRSYEQYF. Variable domain in full (rest from reference TRBV28 and TRBJ2-7): DVKVTQSSRYLVKRTGEKVFLECVQDMDHENMFWYRQDPGLGLRLIYFSYDVKMKEKGDIPEGYSVSREKKERFSLILESASTNQTSMYLCAIPPRRSYEQYFGPGTRLTVT.

This clone occurred once. Other nucleotide sequences in the sample specify the same CDR3. J is TRBJ2-7 and V is TRBV6-5, with 9 bases fitting TRBD1. This CDR3 spans 14 amino acids. The ends lost 4 bases at V and 4 bases at J; junction bases unmatched: 5. The germline V gene encodes CDR1 MNHEY and CDR2 SVGAGI. CDR3 sequence reads: CASSSTGGSYEQYF. The CDR3 DNA sequence: TGTGCCAGCAGTTCGACAGGGGGGAGTTACGAGCAGTACTTC.

The chain employs TRBV7-7 and TRBJ2-5, with D maybe TRBD1 (5 bases). The CDR3 is 14 amino acids. V dropped 2 bases and J dropped 5 bases, with 12 bases sitting between them. Germline assignment: CDR1 SSHAT and CDR2 FNYEAQ (reference sequence). The CDR3 spells CASSLSGFGETQYF. The CDR3 coding sequence is TGTGCCAGCAGCTTATCAGGGTTCGGGGAGACCCAGTACTTC. The entire variable domain, with the rest obtained from reference TRBV7-7 and TRBJ2-5, is as follows: GAGVSQSPRYKVTKRGQDVTLRCDPISSHATLYWYQQALGQGPEFLTYFNYEAQPDKSGLPSDRFSAERPEGSISTLTIQRTEQRDSAMYRCASSLSGFGETQYFGPGTRLLVL.

J is TRBJ2-5 and V is TRBV11-2; D may be TRBD2 (5 bases). The CDR3 spans 13 residues. Germline V gives CDR1 SGHAT, CDR2 FQNNGV. V shed 0 bases and J shed 9 bases, with 11 bases lying between them. The CDR3 spells CASSLEEIASQYF. Here the CDR3 DNA reads TGTGCCAGCAGCTTAGAAGAGATAGCGTCCCAGTACTTC.

The V and J genes are TRBV9 and TRBJ2-6; D tentatively fits TRBD1 or TRBD2 (5 bases each). The CDR3 consists of 17 residues. CDR1 and CDR2 (germline): SGDLS, YYNGEE. V dropped 0 bases and J dropped 3 bases, with 13 bases sitting between them. This chain's CDR3 is CASSVEEGRLGANVLTF. The CDR3 region has the DNA TGTGCCAGCAGCGTAGAAGAGGGGCGTCTTGGGGCCAACGTCCTGACTTTC.